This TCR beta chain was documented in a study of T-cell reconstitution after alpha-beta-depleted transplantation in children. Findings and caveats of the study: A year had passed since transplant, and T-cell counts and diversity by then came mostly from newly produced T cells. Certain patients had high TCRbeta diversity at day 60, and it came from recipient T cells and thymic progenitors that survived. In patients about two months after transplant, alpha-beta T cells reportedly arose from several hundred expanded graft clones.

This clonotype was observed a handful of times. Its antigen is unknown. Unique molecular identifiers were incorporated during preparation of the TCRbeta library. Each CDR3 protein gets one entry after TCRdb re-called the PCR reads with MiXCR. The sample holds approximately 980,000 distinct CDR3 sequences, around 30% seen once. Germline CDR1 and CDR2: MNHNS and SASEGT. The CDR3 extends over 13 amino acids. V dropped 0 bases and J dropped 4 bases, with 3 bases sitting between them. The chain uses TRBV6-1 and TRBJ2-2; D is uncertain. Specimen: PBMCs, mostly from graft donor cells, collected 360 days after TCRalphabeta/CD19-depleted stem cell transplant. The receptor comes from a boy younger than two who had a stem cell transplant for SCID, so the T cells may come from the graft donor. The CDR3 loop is CASSEARTGELFF. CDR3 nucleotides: TGTGCCAGCAGTGAAGCTCGCACCGGGGAGCTGTTTTTT.